The following is a TCR beta chain sequence with its context. Its antigen is currently unknown. V lost 3 bases and J 1 base, leaving 4 bases between the germline ends. CDR1 SNHLY and CDR2 FYNNEI come from the germline V gene. The CDR3 has 12 residues. This entry belongs to a study of vaccination effects on CD4 cells after COVID-19. Study context: The cohort was immunized with two doses of either the BNT162b2 or mRNA-1273 vaccine. The study, taken as a whole, reports: Clones arising from infection and from vaccination showed marked clonal contraction late after vaccination.

ViraFEST used viral peptide pools to expand antigen-specific CD4+ T cells before sequencing. Following a 10-day culture, CD4+ T cells were purified. Having tested negative for nucleocapsid antibodies, the vaccine recipients showed no prior SARS-CoV-2 infection. Half-medium exchanges with IL-2 medium took place on days 3 and 7. Only in-frame clones appear in the TCRdb table, and some are missing; sequencing was by immunoSEQ multiplex PCR. The sample lists about 38,000 clones; under 75% were seen once. The chain has TRBV2 and TRBJ2-7; D uncertain. The sequences come from CD4+ T cells from PBMCs cultured with SARS-CoV-2 spike peptides, collected before COVID-19 vaccination. The sequence came from a human donor who received a COVID-19 vaccine. CDR3 coding DNA: TGTGCCAGCAGTGATGCGTCCTACGAGCAGTACTTC. Residues: CASSDASYEQYF.